This TCR beta chain is drawn from a study of siplizumab effects on memory and regulatory T cells. Around 96,000 TCR templates were measured in each sample. Sequencing was performed with immunoSEQ multiplex PCR; in TCRdb, only in-frame clones are kept and a portion is missing. The sample has 65,000 to 85,000 clones; 93% are singletons. A word on this clone: Its cognate antigen is unknown.

Whole-study findings and limits: To unstimulated subsets, only a minor fraction of alloreactive clones could be mapped. Tregs that proliferated in siplizumab cultures did not have their suppressive function confirmed.

Sequenced sample: CD8+ T cells sorted from blood. The receptor was derived from a human donor in good health.

The CDR3 spells CASSLRPDTQYF. The CDR3 DNA is TGTGCCAGCAGCTTACGGCCAGATACGCAGTATTTT. This rearrangement joins TRBV7-9 to TRBJ2-3; no reliable D call. The length of the CDR3 is 12 residues. In germline, CDR1 is SEHNR, CDR2 FQNEAQ (reference sequence). V was clipped by 2 bases and J by 4 bases, with 4 bases between them.